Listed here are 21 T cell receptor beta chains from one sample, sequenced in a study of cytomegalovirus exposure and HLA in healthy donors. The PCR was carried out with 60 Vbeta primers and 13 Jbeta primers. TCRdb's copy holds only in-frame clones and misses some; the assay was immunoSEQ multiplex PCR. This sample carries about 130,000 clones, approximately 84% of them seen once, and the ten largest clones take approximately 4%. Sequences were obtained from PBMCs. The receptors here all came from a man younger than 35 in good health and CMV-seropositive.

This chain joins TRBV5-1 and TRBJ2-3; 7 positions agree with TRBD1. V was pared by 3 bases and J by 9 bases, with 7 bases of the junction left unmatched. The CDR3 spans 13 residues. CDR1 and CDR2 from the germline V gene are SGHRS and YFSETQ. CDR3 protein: CASSSEQGSTQYF. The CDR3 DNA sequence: TGCGCCAGCAGCTCAGAACAGGGGTCAACGCAGTATTTT.

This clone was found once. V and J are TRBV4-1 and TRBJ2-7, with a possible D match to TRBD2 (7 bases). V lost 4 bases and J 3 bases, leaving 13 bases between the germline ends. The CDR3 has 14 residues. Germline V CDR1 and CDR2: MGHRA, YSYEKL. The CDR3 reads CASSRPGGIYEQYF. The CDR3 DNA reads TGCGCCAGCAGCCGGCCGGGGGGCATCTACGAGCAGTACTTC.

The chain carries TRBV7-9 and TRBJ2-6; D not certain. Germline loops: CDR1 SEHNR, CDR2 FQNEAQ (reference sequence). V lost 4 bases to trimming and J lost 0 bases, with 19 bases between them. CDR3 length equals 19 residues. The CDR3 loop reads CASSWIRGEPTSGANVLTF. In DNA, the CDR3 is TGTGCCAGCAGCTGGATAAGAGGAGAACCAACCTCTGGGGCCAACGTCCTGACTTTC.

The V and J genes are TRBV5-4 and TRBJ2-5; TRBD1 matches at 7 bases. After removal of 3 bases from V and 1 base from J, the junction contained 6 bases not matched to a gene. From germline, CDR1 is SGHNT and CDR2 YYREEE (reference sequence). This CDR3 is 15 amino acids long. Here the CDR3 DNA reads TGTGCCAGCAGCTCCCGACAGGGTCCCCAAGAGACCCAGTACTTC. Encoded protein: CASSSRQGPQETQYF.

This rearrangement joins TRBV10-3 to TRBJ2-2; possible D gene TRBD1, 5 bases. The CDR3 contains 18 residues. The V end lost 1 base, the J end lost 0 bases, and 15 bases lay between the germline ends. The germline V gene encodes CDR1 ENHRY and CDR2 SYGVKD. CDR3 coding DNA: TGTGCCATCAGTGAGTTTCTGACAGACTTCGCGAACACCGGGGAGCTGTTTTTT. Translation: CAISEFLTDFANTGELFF.

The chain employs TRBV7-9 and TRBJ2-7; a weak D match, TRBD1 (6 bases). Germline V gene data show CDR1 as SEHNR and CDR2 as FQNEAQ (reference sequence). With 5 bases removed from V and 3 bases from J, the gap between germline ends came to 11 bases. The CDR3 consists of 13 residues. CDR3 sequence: CASSPQGFYEQYF. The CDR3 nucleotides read TGTGCCAGCAGCCCCCAGGGGTTCTACGAGCAGTACTTC.

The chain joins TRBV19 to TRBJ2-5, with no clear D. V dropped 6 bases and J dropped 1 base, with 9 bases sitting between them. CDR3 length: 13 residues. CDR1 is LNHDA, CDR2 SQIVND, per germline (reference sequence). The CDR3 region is CASSVSIQETQYF. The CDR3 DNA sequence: TGTGCCAGTAGCGTGTCTATCCAAGAGACCCAGTACTTC.

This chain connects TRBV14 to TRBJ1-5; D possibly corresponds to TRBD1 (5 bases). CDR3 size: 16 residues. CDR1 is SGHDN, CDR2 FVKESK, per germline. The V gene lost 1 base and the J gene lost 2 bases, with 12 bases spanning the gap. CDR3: CASSQGQGRGNQPQHF. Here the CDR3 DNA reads TGTGCCAGCAGCCAAGGTCAGGGAAGGGGCAATCAGCCCCAGCATTTT. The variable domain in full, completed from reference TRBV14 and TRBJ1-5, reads EAGVTQFPSHSVIEKGQTVTLRCDPISGHDNLYWYRRVMGKEIKFLLHFVKESKQDESGMPNNRFLAERTGGTYSTLKVQPAELEDSGVYFCASSQGQGRGNQPQHFGDGTRLSIL.

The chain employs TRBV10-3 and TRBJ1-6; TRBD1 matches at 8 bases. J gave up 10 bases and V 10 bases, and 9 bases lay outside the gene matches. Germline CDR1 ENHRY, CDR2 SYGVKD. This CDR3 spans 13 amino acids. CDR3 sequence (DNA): TGTGCCACCACCCGGACAGGGCAATCACCCCTCCACTTT. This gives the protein CATTRTGQSPLHF.

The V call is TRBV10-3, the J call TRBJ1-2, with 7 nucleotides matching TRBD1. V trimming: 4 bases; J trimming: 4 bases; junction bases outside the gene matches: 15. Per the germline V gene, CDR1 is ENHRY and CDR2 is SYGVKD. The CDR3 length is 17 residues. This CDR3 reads CAISVAYSVTGSYGYTF. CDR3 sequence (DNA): TGTGCCATCAGTGTTGCTTATTCGGTGACAGGGAGCTATGGCTACACCTTC.

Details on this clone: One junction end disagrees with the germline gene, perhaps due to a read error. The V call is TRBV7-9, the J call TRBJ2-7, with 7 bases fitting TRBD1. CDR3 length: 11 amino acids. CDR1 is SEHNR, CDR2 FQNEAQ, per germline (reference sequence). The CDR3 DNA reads TGTGCCAGCAGCATAGAGGGACAGACCCAGTTC. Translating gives CASSIEGQTQF.

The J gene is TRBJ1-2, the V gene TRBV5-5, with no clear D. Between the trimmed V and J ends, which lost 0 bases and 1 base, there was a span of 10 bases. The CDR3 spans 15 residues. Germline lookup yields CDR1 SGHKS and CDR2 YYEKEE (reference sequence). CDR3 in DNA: TGTGCCAGCAGCTTGGCCGGTCCGAATAACTATGGCTACACCTTC. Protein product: CASSLAGPNNYGYTF. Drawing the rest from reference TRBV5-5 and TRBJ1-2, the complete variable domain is DAGVTQSPTHLIKTRGQQVTLRCSPISGHKSVSWYQQVLGQGPQFIFQYYEKEERGRGNFPDRFSARQFPNYSSELNVNALLLGDSALYLCASSLAGPNNYGYTFGSGTRLTVV.

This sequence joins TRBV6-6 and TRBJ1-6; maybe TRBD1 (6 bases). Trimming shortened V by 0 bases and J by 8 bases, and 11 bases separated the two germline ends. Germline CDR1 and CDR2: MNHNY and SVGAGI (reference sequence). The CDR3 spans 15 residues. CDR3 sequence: CASSYSSQGYSPLHF. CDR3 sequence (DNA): TGTGCCAGCAGTTACTCGAGCCAGGGGTATTCACCCCTCCACTTT.

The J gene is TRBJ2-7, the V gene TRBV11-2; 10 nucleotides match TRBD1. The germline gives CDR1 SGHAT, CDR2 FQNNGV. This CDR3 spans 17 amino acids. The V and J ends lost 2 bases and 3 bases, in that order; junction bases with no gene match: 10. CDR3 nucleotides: TGTGCCAGCAGCTTAACACCCGACAGGACAGGGGGCTACGAGCAGTACTTC. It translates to CASSLTPDRTGGYEQYF.

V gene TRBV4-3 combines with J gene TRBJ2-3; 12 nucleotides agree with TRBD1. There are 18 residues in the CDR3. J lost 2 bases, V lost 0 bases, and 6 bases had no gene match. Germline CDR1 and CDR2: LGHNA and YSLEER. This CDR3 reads CASSQEVGTGGITDTQYF. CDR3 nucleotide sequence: TGCGCCAGCAGCCAAGAAGTTGGGACAGGGGGCATCACAGATACGCAGTATTTT.

In DNA, the CDR3 is TGCGCCAGCAGCCAAGTATCATGGGGAGGTGAAAAACTGTTTTTT. Protein sequence: CASSQVSWGGEKLFF. The rearrangement uses TRBV4-3 and TRBJ1-4, with D uncertain. Deletions cut 1 base from V and 7 bases from J, with 13 bases between. Germline V CDR1 and CDR2: LGHNA, YSLEER. The length of the CDR3 is 15 residues.

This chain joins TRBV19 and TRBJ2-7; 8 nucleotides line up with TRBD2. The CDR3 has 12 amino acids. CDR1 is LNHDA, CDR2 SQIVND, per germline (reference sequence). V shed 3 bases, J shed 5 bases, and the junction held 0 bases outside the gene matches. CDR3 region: CASSIGRDEQYF. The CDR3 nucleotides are TGTGCCAGTAGTATCGGGAGGGACGAGCAGTACTTC.

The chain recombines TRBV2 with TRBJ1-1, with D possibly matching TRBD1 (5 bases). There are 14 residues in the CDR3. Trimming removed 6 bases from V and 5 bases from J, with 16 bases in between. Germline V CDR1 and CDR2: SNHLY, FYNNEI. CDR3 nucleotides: TGTGCCAGCAGGGCCCCCAGGGCCGGGACTGAAGCTTTCTTT. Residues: CASRAPRAGTEAFF. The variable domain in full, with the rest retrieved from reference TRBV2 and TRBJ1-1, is EPEVTQTPSHQVTQMGQEVILRCVPISNHLYFYWYRQILGQKVEFLVSFYNNEISEKSEIFDDQFSVERPDGSNFTLKIRSTKLEDSAMYFCASRAPRAGTEAFFGQGTRLTVV.

CDR3: CASSMTGGTEAFF. As DNA, the CDR3 is TGTGCCAGTAGTATGACAGGGGGCACTGAAGCTTTCTTT. V gene TRBV19 combines with J gene TRBJ1-1; TRBD1 aligns across 9 bases. The germline V gene has CDR1 LNHDA and CDR2 SQIVND (reference sequence). The ends lost 3 bases at V and 4 bases at J; junction bases unmatched: 0. The CDR3 runs to 13 residues.

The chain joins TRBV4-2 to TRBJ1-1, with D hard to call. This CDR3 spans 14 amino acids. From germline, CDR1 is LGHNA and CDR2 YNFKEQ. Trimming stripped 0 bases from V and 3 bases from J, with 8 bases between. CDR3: CASSQDREHTEAFF. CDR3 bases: TGTGCCAGCAGCCAAGATCGAGAGCACACTGAAGCTTTCTTT.

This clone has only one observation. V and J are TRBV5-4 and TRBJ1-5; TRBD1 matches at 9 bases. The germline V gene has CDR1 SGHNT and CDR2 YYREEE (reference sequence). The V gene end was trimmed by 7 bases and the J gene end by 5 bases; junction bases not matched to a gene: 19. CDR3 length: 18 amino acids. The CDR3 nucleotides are TGTGCCAGCGGATGGACCCGGGACAGGGTCGGTCGCTATCAGCCCCAGCATTTT. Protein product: CASGWTRDRVGRYQPQHF.